This is a list of T cell receptor beta chains from one sample in a study of PD-1 blockade in classical Hodgkin lymphoma. Sequenced by immunoSEQ multiplex PCR; TCRdb stores in-frame clones only, minus some. The profile shows almost 100,000 clones, over 85% of them singletons. The sample here was peripheral blood mononuclear cells (PBMCs), taken at baseline. The receptors shown here come from a human donor with classical Hodgkin lymphoma. Each CDR3 is given with its conserved first and last residue. D genes are given only for firm matches. A row's size may be missing; if present it is once, few, many or a size class.

TRBV6-5	NA	NA	TRBJ2-5	TGTGCCAGCAGCCCCCGAAACTGGGCCCAAGAGACCCAGTACTTC	CASSPRNWAQETQYF
TRBV2	NA	TRBD1	TRBJ1-2	TGTGCCAGCAGTTTTCAGGGGGTTGCCTACACCTTC	CASSFQGVAYTF
TRBV11-3	NA	TRBD2	TRBJ2-5	TGTGCCAGCAGCTTGTCTAGCGGGACCTCGGAGACCCAGTACTTC	CASSLSSGTSETQYF
TRBV30	NA	NA	TRBJ2-5	TGTGCCTGGAGTATCAGGGGTCAAGAGACCCAGTACTTC	CAWSIRGQETQYF
TRBV29-1	NA	NA	TRBJ2-5	TGCAGCGTTGGGGAGGAGACCCAGTACTTC	CSVGEETQYF
TRBV19	NA	NA	TRBJ1-5	TGTGCCAGTAGTATTTCGAGTCTAAGGGCTGGGAATCAGCCCCAGCATTTT	CASSISSLRAGNQPQHF
TRBV19	NA	NA	TRBJ2-7	TGTGCCAGTAGTATAGTTCATCGGGACGGCGCGCAGTACTTC	CASSIVHRDGAQYF
TRBV21-1	NA	NA	TRBJ1-1	TGTGCCAGCAGCAAAGAGGGGGTATTGGGCGGAGGGGAAAGATCTTTCTTT	CASSKEGVLGGGERSFF
TRBV27	NA	NA	TRBJ1-2	TGTGCCAGCAGGGACAGTGCTAACTATGGCTACACCTTC	CASRDSANYGYTF
TRBV28	NA	NA	TRBJ2-1	TGTGCCAGCAGACCTAAGGGGACTCCTTACAATGAGCAGTTCTTC	CASRPKGTPYNEQFF
TRBV25-1	once	NA	TRBJ2-7	TGTGCCAGCAGTGATAGAACAGGGACAAGCGAGCAGTACTTC	CASSDRTGTSEQYF
TRBV7-2	NA	TRBD1	TRBJ2-7	TGTGCCAGCCGACTGGGGACAGGTCGGGTCTACGAGCAGTACTTC	CASRLGTGRVYEQYF
TRBV2	NA	NA	TRBJ2-1	TGTGCCAGCAACGAGGGATGGTACAATGAGCAGTTCTTC	CASNEGWYNEQFF
TRBV5-1	NA	TRBD2	TRBJ2-3	TGCGCCAGCAGCTTGGCCCGCTGGCCGGGACTACCCTCTAGCACAGATACGCAGTATTTT	CASSLARWPGLPSSTDTQYF
TRBV2	NA	TRBD2	TRBJ2-7	TGTGCCAGCAGTGGGCTAGCGGGGCCGCACGAGCAGTACTTC	CASSGLAGPHEQYF
TRBV5-1	once	NA	TRBJ2-7	TGCGCCAGCAGCCCAGAAGGGAGAGGCTACGAGCAGTACTTC	CASSPEGRGYEQYF
TRBV5-4	NA	TRBD2	TRBJ2-1	TGTGCCAGCAGCCTAGCGGGAGGGTATAGCAATGAGCAGTTCTTC	CASSLAGGYSNEQFF
TRBV12-5	NA	TRBD1	TRBJ2-4	TGTGCTAGTGGTCCCTACTTGGGACAGGGGTCCGAAGCCAAAAACATTCAGTACTTC	CASGPYLGQGSEAKNIQYF
TRBV18	NA	TRBD2	TRBJ2-6	TGTGCCAGCTCACCAGGAACTAGCGGGCCCCCTGGGGCCAACGTCCTGACTTTC	CASSPGTSGPPGANVLTF
TRBV11-1	NA	TRBD2	TRBJ2-3	TGTGCCAGCAGCTCTGGGACTAGCGGGAACACAGATACGCAGTATTTT	CASSSGTSGNTDTQYF
TRBV29-1	NA	TRBD2	TRBJ2-7	TGCAGCGCAGGACTAGCGGGAGCCCCTGGGAGGGGTTGGACCTACGAGCAGTACTTC	CSAGLAGAPGRGWTYEQYF
TRBV4-2	NA	NA	TRBJ1-1	TGTGCCAGCAGCTTTGTGGTCGGGGGTAACACTGAAGCTTTCTTT	CASSFVVGGNTEAFF
TRBV27	NA	NA	TRBJ1-5	TGTGCCAGCAGTTTATACGGCAGAGGCAGGGATGGTCAGCCCCAGCATTTT	CASSLYGRGRDGQPQHF
TRBV19	NA	TRBD1	TRBJ1-5	TGTGCCAGCCGGACAGGGTCCAGCAATCAGCCCCAGCATTTT	CASRTGSSNQPQHF
TRBV5-1	few	TRBD2	TRBJ2-7	TGCGCCAGCAGCTTGATGAGCGGGGGTTACTACGAGCAGTACTTC	CASSLMSGGYYEQYF
TRBV6-5	NA	TRBD1	TRBJ2-7	TGTGCCAGCAGTTACACAGGGGGCTACGAGCAGTACTTC	CASSYTGGYEQYF
TRBV11-2	NA	TRBD1	TRBJ1-1	TGTGCCAGCAGCACAGGGGGCGCCGTCACTGAAGCTTTCTTT	CASSTGGAVTEAFF
TRBV7-6	NA	NA	TRBJ1-1	TGTGCCAGCAGCTTCGTTCGGGACTTGAACACTGAAGCTTTCTTT	CASSFVRDLNTEAFF
TRBV2	NA	TRBD2	TRBJ2-3	TGTGCCAGCAGTCCTAGCGGGATAAGCACAGATACGCAGTATTTT	CASSPSGISTDTQYF
TRBV6-5	NA	NA	TRBJ2-7	TGTGCCAGCAGTTACTCGATTATGCATACCTACGAGCAGTACTTC	CASSYSIMHTYEQYF
TRBV14	NA	TRBD1	TRBJ2-7	TGTGCCAGCAGCCAAGGAGGACAGGGAAGGAGGGACGAGCAGTACTTC	CASSQGGQGRRDEQYF
TRBV4-1	NA	NA	TRBJ1-2	TGCGCCAGCAGCGCTAGCCTCGCGGCGGTAGGGAAAAATGGCTACACCTTC	CASSASLAAVGKNGYTF
TRBV5-1	NA	TRBD2	TRBJ2-7	TGCGCCAGCAGCCCGGGACTAGCGGGAATAACGTCGCTCCACGAGCAGTACTTC	CASSPGLAGITSLHEQYF
TRBV28	NA	NA	TRBJ2-1	TGTGCCAGCAGACTTACTAGCTTCCTCAATGAGCAGTTCTTC	CASRLTSFLNEQFF
TRBV28	NA	NA	TRBJ1-2	TGTGCCAGCAGCCGGGTCTGGGGTGGCTACACCTTC	CASSRVWGGYTF
TRBV7-6	NA	NA	TRBJ2-6	TGTGCCAGCAGCTCGCAGAGCTCTGGGGCCAACGTCCTGACTTTC	CASSSQSSGANVLTF
TRBV19	NA	NA	TRBJ1-4	TGTGCCAGTAGATTCATTAATGAAAAACTGTTTTTT	CASRFINEKLFF
TRBV30	NA	TRBD1	TRBJ2-3	TGTGCCTGGAATCGGGACAGGGTGTCCGATACGCAGTATTTT	CAWNRDRVSDTQYF
TRBV6-1	once	TRBD1	TRBJ1-1	TGTGCCAGCAGAAAGACAGGGCCCAACACTGAAGCTTTCTTT	CASRKTGPNTEAFF
TRBV27	few	NA	TRBJ1-3	TGTGCCAGCAAGGAACTCTCTGGAAACACCATATATTTT	CASKELSGNTIYF
TRBV2	NA	NA	TRBJ2-1	TGTGCCAGCACTCCGGGGCGGGATTTCTCCTACAATGAGCAGTTCTTC	CASTPGRDFSYNEQFF
TRBV4-1	NA	NA	TRBJ1-2	TGCGCCAGCAGCCAAGAGGGCAGAAACTATGGCTACACCTTC	CASSQEGRNYGYTF
TRBV18	once	TRBD1	TRBJ2-5	TGTGCCAGCTCAGTTCCGGTTCCGGGACAGCCCCTCGGGGAGACCCAGTACTTC	CASSVPVPGQPLGETQYF
TRBV6-1	NA	NA	TRBJ2-7	TGTGCCAGCTGGGGACCGCCAGGGGTCTCCTACGAGCAGTACTTC	CASWGPPGVSYEQYF
TRBV6-5	NA	TRBD1	TRBJ1-1	TGTGCCAGCAGCCAAACAGGGGATCAGACTGAAGCTTTCTTT	CASSQTGDQTEAFF
TRBV4-1	NA	TRBD1	TRBJ1-3	TGCGCCAGCTCAGGGGCGGGAGTAGGACAGGAAAACACCATATATTTT	CASSGAGVGQENTIYF